This TCR beta chain originates from a study of monozygotic twins with inflammatory bowel disease. CDR1 SGHRS and CDR2 YFSETQ come from the germline V gene. CDR3 length equals 16 residues. Study-level findings and limits: Especially with disease activity, IBD patients shared fewer clonotypes with others than healthy twins did.

Comment on this clonotype: Antigen: not known.

No DNA is given; TCRdb re-called the 5' RACE reads and lists each CDR3 protein once. The sample spans 300,000 to 450,000 distinct CDR3 sequences; the ten largest clones claim 2.6%. The chain carries TRBV5-1 and TRBJ2-3. The clonotype was recovered from a human donor with ulcerative colitis or Crohn's disease, or a healthy co-twin of an affected twin (not recorded which). The sample consisted of blood. The CDR3 protein is CASSPAPSMLTDTQYF.